This T cell receptor beta chain was recovered during a study of identical twins. Whole-study results and caveats: A lower insertion count was a feature of abundant cord blood beta clonotypes, with no such feature in memory repertoires. Part of the zero-insertion signal could reflect confounding by invariant MAIT and iNKT cells. Compared with models, monozygotic twins showed more out-of-frame TCR alpha sharing.

This clonotype was counted at least ten times. Its antigen remains unidentified. Using its own MiXCR run on the 5' RACE reads, TCRdb lists one record per CDR3 protein. The table has 240,000 or so distinct CDR3 sequences, 5.5% to 8% seen once. Trimming left V 6 bases short and J 7 bases short, with 18 bases between. CDR1 and CDR2 (germline): SQVTM, ANQGSEA. CDR3 size: 13 residues. This sample also belongs to another study, concerning yellow fever vaccine responses in identical twins. As that study records: Vaccine T cell responses of twins reportedly seemed partly convergent and partly personalized.

This clonotype was sampled from a woman aged 18-29 years in good health. Sequenced input: memory (CD45RO+) T cells sorted from blood. The chain has TRBV29-1 and TRBJ1-1; D is possibly TRBD1 (6 bases). As DNA, the CDR3 is TGCAGCGTCTCAGGGGTGGGAGCTAGTGAAGCTTTCTTT. Translated: CSVSGVGASEAFF.